One T cell receptor (beta chain) is described in this entry. This sample stems from a study of post-analysis software for immune sequencing data. Unique molecular identifiers were built into the TCR beta cDNA libraries. In TCRdb, the PCR reads were re-called with MiXCR into one record per CDR3 protein. The sample records roughly 730,000 distinct CDR3 sequences, roughly 30% being singletons. The sample comprised blood. This TCR came from a girl aged 5 to 17 with multiple sclerosis.

CDR3 sequence: CASSLDGLISEYF. The CDR3 coding sequence is TGTGCCAGCAGCTTAGATGGCCTGATATCAGAGTATTTT. The chain carries TRBV7-8 and TRBJ2-3; no firm D call. The CDR3 length is 13 residues. The V end lost 1 base, the J end lost 13 bases, and 15 bases lay between the germline ends. CDR1 is SGHVS, CDR2 FQNEAQ, per germline.